This TCR beta chain was sequenced in a study of T cell responses to AZD1222 COVID-19 vaccine. A word on this clone: What it binds is unknown.

Germline V gene lookup returns CDR1 SQVTM and CDR2 ANQGSEA. V shed 2 bases and J shed 0 bases, with 12 bases lying between them. This CDR3 contains 15 residues. Clones were read by immunoSEQ multiplex PCR, and TCRdb kept only the in-frame ones, dropping some. Of around 160,000 clones in the sample, 82% are singletons; the top ten hold over 4%. Study-wide points: The CD4 TCRs associated with vaccination extended across spike and predominated at 160-218 and 743-854.

This rearrangement joins TRBV29-1 to TRBJ2-3; no reliable D call. Here the sequenced sample was peripheral blood, taken on day 0 of MenACWY control vaccination. The receptor was derived from an adult in good health. The DNA for the CDR3 is TGCAGCGTTGAAAGGTCATTGGCGAGCACAGATACGCAGTATTTT. This gives the protein CSVERSLASTDTQYF.